A single sample is the source of the 21 T cell receptor beta chains below, sequenced in a study of post-analysis software for immune sequencing data. General study points: With TRBV5-6, TRBV5-1 and TRBV20-1 included, about five TRBV segments were more frequent in patients than in controls.

Their antigens are not known. Tagging with unique molecular identifiers was a feature of the TCR beta cDNA libraries. TCRdb reanalysed the PCR reads using MiXCR and keeps one entry per CDR3 protein. The table includes 650,000 to 850,000 distinct CDR3 sequences, roughly 50% detected once. Sequenced material: blood. Source of these receptors: a girl aged 5-17 years with multiple sclerosis.

The V call is TRBV6-1, the J call TRBJ2-7; possibly TRBD1 for D (5 bases). There are 13 residues in the CDR3. Germline loops: CDR1 MNHNS, CDR2 SASEGT. The V and J ends lost 4 bases and 6 bases respectively, with 13 bases between them. CDR3 sequence reads: CASSATGSLEQYF. The CDR3 DNA reads TGTGCCAGCAGTGCCACAGGTTCACTCGAGCAGTACTTC.

The genes are TRBV15 and TRBJ2-5; 8 nucleotides align to TRBD1. With 0 bases clipped from V and 1 base from J, the junction kept 7 bases outside the gene matches. This CDR3 comprises 17 residues. Germline CDR1 reads LNHNV; CDR2 reads YYDKDF (reference sequence). Written as DNA, the CDR3 is TGTGCCACCAGCAGAGATTGGGTACAGGGGGGCCAAGAGACCCAGTACTTC. Its translation: CATSRDWVQGGQETQYF.

The rearrangement joins TRBV29-1 to TRBJ2-7, with 8 bases that match TRBD1. Germline V lookup: CDR1 SQVTM, CDR2 ANQGSEA. V shed 7 bases, J shed 1 base, and the junction held 6 bases outside the gene matches. There are 13 residues in the CDR3. Written as DNA, the CDR3 is TGCAGCGCAGGGGGCACCTATTCCTACGAGCAGTACTTC. Its protein is CSAGGTYSYEQYF.

V is TRBV28 and J is TRBJ2-1, with no clear D. The V gene lost 5 bases and the J gene lost 8 bases, with 16 bases spanning the gap. Per the germline V gene, CDR1 is MDHEN and CDR2 is SYDVKM. The CDR3 runs to 14 residues. The CDR3 sequence is CASSLRRQYDEQFF. As DNA, the CDR3 is TGTGCCAGCAGTCTAAGGAGACAATACGATGAGCAGTTCTTC. Complete variable domain (other parts from reference TRBV28 and TRBJ2-1): DVKVTQSSRYLVKRTGEKVFLECVQDMDHENMFWYRQDPGLGLRLIYFSYDVKMKEKGDIPEGYSVSREKKERFSLILESASTNQTSMYLCASSLRRQYDEQFFGPGTRLTVL.

The chain couples TRBV5-1 to TRBJ2-3; 7 bases are shared with TRBD1. J was trimmed by 7 bases and V by 5 bases; bases with no gene match: 4. Germline assignment: CDR1 SGHRS and CDR2 YFSETQ. The CDR3 is made up of 12 amino acids. The CDR3 region is CASRRDRHTQYF. CDR3 DNA sequence: TGCGCCAGCAGAAGGGACAGACATACGCAGTATTTT.

The CDR3 is CASSLAGRAVRDTQYF. CDR3 DNA sequence: TGTGCCAGCAGCTTAGCGGGACGAGCAGTTCGGGATACGCAGTATTTT. The chain has TRBV7-8 and TRBJ2-3; D is possibly TRBD1 or TRBD2 (5 bases each). The CDR3 is 16 residues long. Trimming shortened V by 0 bases and J by 6 bases, and 16 bases separated the two germline ends. Germline values: CDR1 SGHVS, CDR2 FQNEAQ.

J is TRBJ2-1 and V is TRBV15; no reliable D call. This CDR3 is 15 amino acids long. The V gene lost 5 bases and the J gene lost 2 bases, with 13 bases spanning the gap. In germline, CDR1 is LNHNV, CDR2 YYDKDF (reference sequence). CDR3: CATSPFGGTYNEQFF. In DNA form, the CDR3 reads TGTGCCACCAGCCCCTTCGGCGGAACCTACAATGAGCAGTTCTTC. Together with reference TRBV15 and TRBJ2-1, the CDR3 gives the full variable domain: DAMVIQNPRYQVTQFGKPVTLSCSQTLNHNVMYWYQQKSSQAPKLLFHYYDKDFNNEADTPDNFQSRRPNTSFCFLDIRSPGLGDTAMYLCATSPFGGTYNEQFFGPGTRLTVL.

J is TRBJ1-2 and V is TRBV7-6, with D tentatively TRBD1 (6 bases). V dropped 5 bases and J dropped 2 bases, with 21 bases sitting between them. The CDR3 is 17 amino acids. CDR1 and CDR2 from the germline V gene are SGHVS and FNYEAQ. CDR3 in DNA: TGTGCCAGCAGCCCGCCCCCCCGGGGGCTGGGGAACTATGGCTACACCTTC. Translating it yields CASSPPPRGLGNYGYTF.

This clonotype was seen just once. The chain is built from TRBV7-9 and TRBJ2-1; TRBD2 might be the D (6 bases). Trimming took 2 bases from V and 8 from J, leaving 22 bases between them. The CDR3 extends over 17 amino acids. CDR1 is SEHNR, CDR2 FQNEAQ, per germline (reference sequence). CDR3 sequence: CASSLPPNGGTRDEQFF. For the CDR3, the DNA is TGTGCCAGCAGCTTACCCCCTAATGGCGGGACTCGCGATGAGCAGTTCTTC.

This clonotype came up once. This chain links TRBV7-8 with TRBJ2-5; 9 bases are a match to TRBD2. Germline CDR1 and CDR2: SGHVS and FQNEAQ. The CDR3 length is 19 residues. The junction had 11 bases not matched to a gene; V was cut back by 0 bases and J by 0 bases. This CDR3 reads CASSLAPGLAGTYQETQYF. The CDR3 coding sequence is TGTGCCAGCAGCTTAGCGCCCGGGCTAGCGGGGACGTACCAAGAGACCCAGTACTTC.

V usage is TRBV5-1 and J usage is TRBJ2-3, with D possibly TRBD2 on 6 matching bases. The CDR3 is made up of 13 amino acids. Trimming stripped 0 bases from V and 14 bases from J, with 16 bases between. The germline CDR1 and CDR2 sequences are SGHRS and YFSETQ. The CDR3 DNA reads TGCGCCAGCAGCTTGGATGGCCGGGGGTACAGGTATTTT. Translation: CASSLDGRGYRYF.

The chain employs TRBV27 and TRBJ2-5, with TRBD1 identical over 10 bases. The J call may be in error: the DNA end matches TRBJ2-7 better. Germline V gives CDR1 MNHEY, CDR2 SMNVEV (reference sequence). This CDR3 is 14 amino acids long. In DNA form, the CDR3 reads TGTGCCAGCAGTCCCGGGACAGGGGTCGACGAGCAGTACTTC. Protein sequence: CASSPGTGVDEQYF.

This chain joins TRBV20-1 and TRBJ2-3; D remains ambiguous. The V end was cut by 0 bases, the J end by 2 bases, with 9 bases between. The CDR3 has 14 amino acids. Germline CDR1 and CDR2: DFQATT and SNEGSKA (reference sequence). As DNA, the CDR3 is TGCAGTGCTAGAGATCTGGTTCTCACAGATACGCAGTATTTT. This sequence encodes CSARDLVLTDTQYF.

This clonotype was counted only a few times. The chain is built from TRBV28 and TRBJ2-6, with D unresolved. V was shortened by 5 bases and J by 0 bases, with 8 bases between the two germline ends. Looked up from germline, CDR1 is MDHEN and CDR2 is SYDVKM. CDR3 length equals 15 residues. This CDR3 is CASSQTDSGANVLTF. The CDR3 bases are TGTGCCAGCAGTCAAACAGACTCTGGGGCCAACGTCCTGACTTTC.

This clonotype was counted a few times. V gene TRBV6-1 combines with J gene TRBJ2-7, with D maybe TRBD2 (6 bases). The CDR3 has 14 residues. V was clipped by 5 bases and J by 1 base, with 12 bases between them. Germline CDR1 MNHNS, CDR2 SASEGT. The CDR3 loop is CASSSYGTSYEQYF. The CDR3, as DNA: TGTGCCAGCAGTTCTTACGGGACTTCCTACGAGCAGTACTTC.

The V gene is TRBV14, the J gene TRBJ2-1, with 7 positions matching TRBD2. The CDR3 spans 16 residues. V lost 4 bases and J lost 4; bases outside the gene matches: 10. CDR1 is SGHDN and CDR2 is FVKESK in the germline V gene. DNA for the CDR3: TGTGCCAGCAGCCGTCGAGCGGGACCACCGTACAATGAGCAGTTCTTC. This codes for CASSRRAGPPYNEQFF.

A few counts support this clonotype. This sequence joins TRBV10-3 and TRBJ2-1; a weak D match, TRBD1 (6 bases). This CDR3 has 13 residues. Germline V gene lookup returns CDR1 ENHRY and CDR2 SYGVKD. V was clipped by 8 bases and J by 9 bases, with 17 bases between them. The CDR3 nucleotides read TGTGCCATCGGGGCAGGGGATTTCACTGAGCAGTTCTTC. This sequence encodes CAIGAGDFTEQFF.

The chain links TRBV12-3 or TRBV12-4 to TRBJ1-5, with 8 nucleotides matching TRBD1. The CDR3 is made up of 13 amino acids. V shed 6 bases and J 6 bases; nucleotides not matched to a gene: 4. CDR3 sequence (DNA): TGTGCCAGCAGGCGACAGGGGACTCAGCCCCAGCATTTT. Translated, it gives CASRRQGTQPQHF.

Concerning this clonotype: One junction end disagrees with the germline gene, perhaps due to a read error. The chain couples TRBV7-3 to TRBJ2-1; 9 bases agree with TRBD2. Per germline, CDR1 SGHTA and CDR2 FQGTGA. The CDR3 length is 14 residues. CDR3 DNA sequence: TGCGCCAGCAGTAAAGCGGGAGGATTCGATGAGCAGTTCTTC. Protein: CASSKAGGFDEQFF.

This chain connects TRBV3-1 to TRBJ1-2; D uncertain. Germline V gene sequence: CDR1 LGHDT, CDR2 YNNKEL (reference sequence). This CDR3 is built from 12 residues. V shed 2 bases and J shed 8 bases, with 9 bases lying between them. The CDR3 protein is CASSQIRDGYTF. The CDR3 DNA sequence: TGTGCCAGCAGCCAAATCAGAGACGGCTACACCTTC.

This clonotype came up a few times. The gene calls are TRBV5-1 and TRBJ1-1; D may be TRBD1 (5 bases). The V gene lost 5 bases and the J gene lost 0 bases, with 14 bases spanning the gap. The CDR3 length is 15 residues. Germline CDR1 and CDR2: SGHRS and YFSETQ. The CDR3 is CASRLPGTVNTEAFF. CDR3 nucleotides: TGCGCCAGCAGACTACCCGGGACTGTGAACACTGAAGCTTTCTTT.